This T cell receptor beta chain was recovered during a study of blood T cells in healthy people across ages. This CDR3 region has 16 residues. Germline CDR1 SGHAT, CDR2 FQNNGV. V was shortened by 3 bases and J by 0 bases, with 13 bases between the two germline ends. Through a sample-barcoded 5' primer and a J-beta primer mix, a second PCR was run for roughly 6 to 11 cycles. The template-switch adaptor, which had 12 random nucleotides, put a tag on each cDNA molecule. Each CDR3 protein gets one entry after TCRdb re-called the 5' RACE reads with MiXCR. The sample lists 1,300,000 or so distinct CDR3 sequences, roughly 60% seen once, with about 6.7% in the top ten. Points from the study as a whole: Roughly linearly, TCR beta diversity per million T cells fell as age increased.

Concerning this clonotype itself: No antigen is known for it.

Material: blood. This chain joins TRBV11-2 and TRBJ2-3; D is perhaps TRBD1 (5 bases). This receptor was obtained from a man aged 18 to 29 in good health. The CDR3 DNA reads as TGTGCCAGCAGCTTGTTTTGGGGCTCTAGCACAGATACGCAGTATTTT. It is translated as CASSLFWGSSTDTQYF.